Below, 7 T cell receptor beta chains from the same sample are listed, as sequenced in a study of T cells in Graves' hyperthyroidism and ophthalmopathy. RNA transcripts served as the template for amplifying TCR beta CDR3 regions. In the first-round RT-PCR of the TCR CDR3, the HTBI primer set was used. Via MiXCR, TCRdb re-called the multiplex PCR reads, giving one row per CDR3 protein. The sample includes 90,000 to 120,000 distinct CDR3 sequences, roughly 15% seen only once; the top ten take around 42%. Sequenced input: blood. Receptors originate from a woman aged 45-60 years with Graves' hyperthyroidism.

The sample holds a few counts of this clonotype. A read error may produce the germline difference seen at one junction end. The V gene is TRBV7-2, the J gene TRBJ1-1, with D maybe TRBD1 (6 bases). The CDR3 totals 14 residues. Germline values: CDR1 SGHTA, CDR2 FQGNSA. This chain's CDR3 is CASSVDGQNTGAFF. As DNA, the CDR3 is TGTGCCAGCAGCGTGGACGGACAGAACACTGGAGCTTTCTTT.

The sample holds many counts of this clonotype. The chain recombines TRBV28 with TRBJ2-2; D unclear. The CDR3 contains 14 residues. Germline CDR1 reads MDHEN; CDR2 reads SYDVKM. Trimming stripped 3 bases from V and 4 bases from J, with 9 bases between. In DNA, the CDR3 is TGTGCCAGCAGTTTCCGCTCACTCACCGGGGAGCTGTTTTTT. As protein: CASSFRSLTGELFF. Complete variable domain (other parts from reference TRBV28 and TRBJ2-2): DVKVTQSSRYLVKRTGEKVFLECVQDMDHENMFWYRQDPGLGLRLIYFSYDVKMKEKGDIPEGYSVSREKKERFSLILESASTNQTSMYLCASSFRSLTGELFFGEGSRLTVL.

This clonotype came up a few times. The chain uses TRBV5-8 and TRBJ1-1, with 8 nucleotides matching TRBD1. J was trimmed by 0 bases and V by 0 bases; bases with no gene match: 4. CDR1 and CDR2 from the germline V gene are SGHTS and YDEGEE. The CDR3 consists of 16 residues. The CDR3 is CASSLGDRPMNTEAFF. The CDR3 nucleotides read TGTGCCAGCAGCTTGGGGGACAGGCCGATGAACACTGAAGCTTTCTTT.

This clonotype was counted at least ten times. The gene calls are TRBV7-8 and TRBJ1-5, with D tentatively TRBD1 (5 bases). The CDR3 covers 14 residues. In germline, CDR1 is SGHVS, CDR2 FQNEAQ. Deletions cut 5 bases from V and 7 bases from J, with 15 bases between. The CDR3 is CASSNFGGGQPQHF. Written as DNA, the CDR3 is TGTGCCAGCAGCAACTTCGGGGGGGGACAGCCCCAGCATTTT.

In its sample, this clonotype was seen many times. The chain is built from TRBV6-5 and TRBJ2-2; 10 nucleotides line up with TRBD2. The CDR3 runs 17 residues. The V gene end was trimmed by 0 bases and the J gene end by 4 bases; junction bases not matched to a gene: 5. The germline CDR1 and CDR2 sequences are MNHEY and SVGAGI. The DNA of the CDR3 is TGTGCCAGCAGTTACTCCGGGACTAGCGTAGGCACCGGGGAGCTGTTTTTT. Its protein product is CASSYSGTSVGTGELFF.

Turning to this clonotype: A read error may explain this, as a much larger clone is one base away. V usage is TRBV19 and J usage is TRBJ2-2, with 10 nucleotides matching TRBD2. The CDR3 totals 15 residues. CDR1 and CDR2 from the germline V gene are LNHDA and SQIVND (reference sequence). After removal of 3 bases from V and 10 bases from J, the junction contained 8 bases not matched to a gene. CDR3 bases: TGTGCCAGTAGTATCCGCACTAGCGGGACTCTGGAGCTGTTTTTT. Translating gives CASSIRTSGTLELFF.

This clonotype was observed many times. This chain uses TRBV29-1 with TRBJ2-3, with TRBD2 as a possible D gene (5 bases). Germline V CDR1 and CDR2: SQVTM, ANQGSEA. The CDR3 extends over 14 amino acids. V dropped 0 bases and J dropped 1 base, with 8 bases sitting between them. The chain's CDR3 is CSVEDARGTDTQYF. As DNA, the CDR3 is TGCAGCGTTGAAGACGCGAGGGGCACAGATACGCAGTATTTT.